One sample yielded the 20 T cell receptor beta chains listed below, sequenced in a study of T cell repertoires in cytomegalovirus infection. TCRdb ran MiXCR on the reads and lists one entry per CDR3 protein. The sample holds about 260,000 distinct CDR3 sequences, around 15% seen once. The sample taken for sequencing was PBMCs. The receptors originated from a human donor in good health (CMV status not recorded). Some clones in this sample may be carry-over from other donors' samples.

This clonotype was recorded at least ten times. This sequence joins TRBV18 and TRBJ1-2; D is unresolved. V dropped 3 bases and J dropped 6 bases, with 14 bases sitting between them. Germline V lookup: CDR1 KGHSH, CDR2 LQKENI. The CDR3 extends over 14 amino acids. For the CDR3, the DNA is TGTGCCAGCTCACCGTTGGATACGTTGAATGGCTACACCTTC. This gives the protein CASSPLDTLNGYTF.

This clonotype showed up many times. The chain couples TRBV2 to TRBJ1-5; D is perhaps TRBD1 (5 bases). V shed 6 bases and J shed 2 bases, with 14 bases lying between them. Germline CDR1 and CDR2: SNHLY and FYNNEI. The CDR3 consists of 15 residues. The CDR3 reads CASSSRVLGNQPQHF. The CDR3 bases are TGTGCCAGCAGCAGCAGGGTTTTGGGCAATCAGCCCCAGCATTTT.

Only a few counts were recorded for this clonotype. The V gene is TRBV20-1, the J gene TRBJ1-1, with D hard to call. The CDR3 runs 11 residues. CDR1 is DFQATT, CDR2 SNEGSKA, per germline (reference sequence). V was trimmed by 7 bases and J by 3 bases, leaving 9 bases between them. CDR3 amino acids: CSVMGDTEAFF. DNA of the CDR3: TGCAGTGTCATGGGTGACACTGAAGCTTTCTTT.

In this sample, this clonotype turned up many times. The CDR3 DNA reads TGTGCCAGCAGCCAGGACCGGGCAGTCTCCTACGAGCAGTACTTC. This sequence encodes CASSQDRAVSYEQYF. The rearrangement links TRBV6-1 to TRBJ2-7, with unresolved D. Germline-derived CDR1 and CDR2 are MNHNS and SASEGT. V was pared by 6 bases and J by 0 bases, with 15 bases between. The CDR3 has 15 residues.

This clonotype has at least ten counts. The V and J genes are TRBV7-2 and TRBJ1-2; D is unclear. The V end lost 4 bases, the J end lost 4 bases, and 10 bases lay between the germline ends. This CDR3 has 13 amino acids. In germline, CDR1 is SGHTA, CDR2 FQGNSA. The CDR3 coding sequence is TGTGCCAGCAGCTCGCGGGATCTCTATGGCTACACCTTC. It yields the protein CASSSRDLYGYTF.

This clonotype was observed a few times. This chain links TRBV14 with TRBJ1-1; 9 bases are a match to TRBD1. This CDR3 contains 13 residues. Germline CDR1 reads SGHDN; CDR2 reads FVKESK. Trimming at V came to 8 bases and at J to 7 bases, leaving 8 bases not matched to a gene. CDR3 region: CASGGQGGFEAFF. CDR3 nucleotide sequence: TGTGCCAGCGGGGGACAGGGTGGTTTTGAAGCTTTCTTT.

This clonotype was counted only a few times. The V gene is TRBV12-3 or TRBV12-4, the J gene TRBJ1-1; D is perhaps TRBD1 (5 bases). This CDR3 comprises 14 residues. V was cut by 7 bases and J by 0 bases, with 12 bases left in between. CDR3 residues: CASTGGRVNTEAFF. In DNA form, the CDR3 reads TGTGCCAGCACTGGGGGACGTGTGAACACTGAAGCTTTCTTT.

This clonotype was recorded a few times. The chain uses TRBV6-6 and TRBJ1-4; a weak D match, TRBD1 (5 bases). Trimming took off 4 bases at V and 8 bases at J, with 11 bases between the two ends. This CDR3 is built from 13 residues. Germline CDR1 reads MNHNY; CDR2 reads SVGAGI (reference sequence). The CDR3 sequence is CASSSAGREKLFF. CDR3 DNA sequence: TGTGCCAGCAGTTCCGCAGGGAGAGAAAAACTGTTTTTT.

This clonotype was recorded many times. The rearrangement uses TRBV7-2 and TRBJ2-3; D is ambiguous. Trimming left V 1 base short and J 0 bases short, with 8 bases between. The CDR3 spans 15 residues. The germline V gene encodes CDR1 SGHTA and CDR2 FQGNSA. Here the CDR3 reads CASSLGLSSTDTQYF. CDR3 in DNA: TGTGCCAGCAGCTTAGGGTTGTCTAGCACAGATACGCAGTATTTT.

This clonotype was counted between two and nine times. The chain couples TRBV19 to TRBJ1-5; TRBD1 is a possible D gene (5 bases). CDR3 length: 16 residues. The ends were cut back, 3 bases at V and 5 bases at J, with 17 bases in the middle. Germline-derived CDR1 and CDR2 are LNHDA and SQIVND (reference sequence). The CDR3 sequence: CASSMRGELNYQPQHF. In DNA, the CDR3 is TGTGCCAGTAGTATGAGAGGGGAGCTGAACTATCAGCCCCAGCATTTT. The variable domain in full, completed from reference TRBV19 and TRBJ1-5, reads DGGITQSPKYLFRKEGQNVTLSCEQNLNHDAMYWYRQDPGQGLRLIYYSQIVNDFQKGDIAEGYSVSREKKESFPLTVTSAQKNPTAFYLCASSMRGELNYQPQHFGDGTRLSIL.

This clonotype was found many times. This chain connects TRBV7-2 to TRBJ1-5; D is ambiguous. This CDR3 comprises 15 residues. Trimming took 1 base from V and 1 from J, leaving 8 bases between them. The germline CDR1 and CDR2 sequences are SGHTA and FQGNSA. For the CDR3, the DNA is TGTGCCAGCAGCTTAGAATTCTGGAGCAATCAGCCCCAGCATTTT. Translated, it gives CASSLEFWSNQPQHF.

This chain joins TRBV28 and TRBJ2-7; no reliable D call. Germline-derived CDR1 and CDR2 are MDHEN and SYDVKM. The CDR3 consists of 12 residues. Trimming cost V 6 bases and J 3 bases, with 9 bases left between them. The CDR3 DNA reads TGTGCCAGCAGAGTCTTAGGCTACGAGCAGTACTTC. Residues: CASRVLGYEQYF.

This clonotype came up many times. This sequence joins TRBV5-8 and TRBJ2-7; 8 nucleotides match TRBD2. The germline V gene encodes CDR1 SGHTS and CDR2 YDEGEE. V dropped 0 bases and J dropped 0; count of bases not matched to a gene: 5. The CDR3 contains 16 residues. The CDR3 loop is CASSLEGGRNSYEQYF. As DNA, the CDR3 is TGTGCCAGCAGCTTGGAAGGCGGGAGGAACTCCTACGAGCAGTACTTC.

CDR3 nucleotides: TGCGCCAGCAGCCTGGGACAGGTTAATTCACCCCTCCACTTT. Translating gives CASSLGQVNSPLHF. The V gene is TRBV4-3, the J gene TRBJ1-6; 8 bases fit TRBD1. This CDR3 comprises 14 residues. The junction had 2 bases not matched to a gene; V was cut back by 4 bases and J by 6 bases. Germline CDR1 LGHNA, CDR2 YSLEER.

The chain carries TRBV2 and TRBJ2-5; maybe TRBD2 (6 bases). Per the germline V gene, CDR1 is SNHLY and CDR2 is FYNNEI. Trimming shortened V by 5 bases and J by 4 bases, and 14 bases separated the two germline ends. The CDR3 spans 14 residues. The CDR3 spells CASSTSSGAETQYF. In DNA form, the CDR3 reads TGTGCCAGCAGTACAAGTTCGGGAGCAGAGACCCAGTACTTC.

There are a few counts of this clonotype. The CDR3 region is CSARPRLGDEQYF. The CDR3 DNA follows: TGCAGTGCTAGGCCCAGACTAGGGGACGAGCAGTACTTC. This chain uses TRBV20-1 with TRBJ2-7, with D possibly TRBD2 on 6 matching bases. This CDR3 spans 13 amino acids. Trimming stripped 3 bases from V and 5 bases from J, with 14 bases between. Germline values: CDR1 DFQATT, CDR2 SNEGSKA (reference sequence).

This clonotype was seen repeatedly, ten times or more. The J gene is TRBJ2-1, the V gene TRBV7-2, with 7 bases matching TRBD1. The ends lost 5 bases at V and 5 bases at J; junction bases unmatched: 6. Germline V gene data show CDR1 as SGHTA and CDR2 as FQGNSA. This CDR3 is built from 14 residues. CDR3 coding DNA: TGTGCCAGCAGCCAACTAGGACAGGACAATGAGCAGTTCTTC. It is translated as CASSQLGQDNEQFF. Drawing the rest from reference TRBV7-2 and TRBJ2-1, the complete variable domain is GAGVSQSPSNKVTEKGKDVELRCDPISGHTALYWYRQSLGQGLEFLIYFQGNSAPDKSGLPSDRFSAERTGGSVSTLTIQRTQQEDSAVYLCASSQLGQDNEQFFGPGTRLTVL.

The CDR3 reads CSVVGQTYEQYF. CDR3 in DNA: TGCAGCGTTGTGGGACAGACCTACGAGCAGTACTTC. The chain combines TRBV29-1 with TRBJ2-7, with TRBD1 identical over 7 bases. Per the germline V gene, CDR1 is SQVTM and CDR2 is ANQGSEA. J was trimmed by 2 bases and V by 4 bases; bases with no gene match: 2. The CDR3 runs 12 residues.

The rearrangement links TRBV20-1 to TRBJ1-1; D is ambiguous. The germline V and J ends were trimmed by 5 bases and 3 bases, with 7 bases remaining between them. This CDR3 spans 11 amino acids. Germline V gene sequence: CDR1 DFQATT, CDR2 SNEGSKA (reference sequence). CDR3 protein: CSAQRDTEAFF. The CDR3 bases are TGCAGTGCTCAGAGGGACACTGAAGCTTTCTTT.

The V and J genes are TRBV2 and TRBJ2-1; D not certain. V was trimmed by 8 bases and J by 6 bases, leaving 14 bases between them. This CDR3 spans 13 amino acids. CDR1 is SNHLY, CDR2 FYNNEI, per germline. The CDR3 reads CASGVVAFNEQFF. CDR3 DNA: TGTGCCAGCGGGGTGGTAGCCTTCAATGAGCAGTTCTTC.